This T cell receptor (beta chain) was captured by sequencing in a study of shared clonotypes between healthy human individuals. Overall study: A donor's plate count was three for CD4 naive and three for CD4 memory; CD8 naive had two and CD8 memory one. General study results and limits: Between a handful of donors, naive CD4 clonotypes were shared at a level of about 5%.

V lost 6 bases and J lost 1; bases outside the gene matches: 6. There are 16 residues in the CDR3. The germline CDR1 and CDR2 sequences are WSHSY and SAAADI. Details on this clone: Antigen unknown.

In the original processing: Sequence data from immunoSEQ were junction-only and lacked quality scores; consequently, filtering differed. Sequenced by immunoSEQ multiplex PCR; TCRdb stores in-frame clones only, minus some. The DNA was the basis for D and trimming; V, J and clone size are from that table. Here the sample spans 2 million to 2.5 million clones, around 95% being singletons. Specimen: naive CD4+ T cells sorted from blood. Specified subset: CD45RA+ positively selected. This receptor was obtained from a man in his late teens or twenties in good health. The rearrangement links TRBV10-2 to TRBJ2-7, with 13 bases matching TRBD2. CDR3 residues: CASRRTSGSGSYEQYF. The CDR3 DNA sequence: TGCGCCAGCAGGAGGACTAGCGGGAGTGGATCCTACGAGCAGTACTTC.